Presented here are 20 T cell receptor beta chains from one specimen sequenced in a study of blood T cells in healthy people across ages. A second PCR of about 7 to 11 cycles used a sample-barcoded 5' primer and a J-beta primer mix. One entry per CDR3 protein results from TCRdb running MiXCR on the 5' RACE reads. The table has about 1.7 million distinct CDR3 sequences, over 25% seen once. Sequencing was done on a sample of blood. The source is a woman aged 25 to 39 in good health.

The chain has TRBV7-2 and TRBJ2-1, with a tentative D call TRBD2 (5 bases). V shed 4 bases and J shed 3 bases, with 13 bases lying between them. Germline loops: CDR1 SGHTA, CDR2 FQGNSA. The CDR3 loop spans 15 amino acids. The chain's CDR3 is CASSSGLAYYNEQFF. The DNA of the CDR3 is TGTGCCAGCAGCTCCGGGCTAGCCTACTACAATGAGCAGTTCTTC.

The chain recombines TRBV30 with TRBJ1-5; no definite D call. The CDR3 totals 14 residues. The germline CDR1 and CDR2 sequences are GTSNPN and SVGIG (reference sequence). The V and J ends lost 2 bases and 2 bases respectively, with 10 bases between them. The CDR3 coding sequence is TGTGCCTGGAGTAAAGGAGGCGGCAATCAGCCCCAGCATTTT. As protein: CAWSKGGGNQPQHF.

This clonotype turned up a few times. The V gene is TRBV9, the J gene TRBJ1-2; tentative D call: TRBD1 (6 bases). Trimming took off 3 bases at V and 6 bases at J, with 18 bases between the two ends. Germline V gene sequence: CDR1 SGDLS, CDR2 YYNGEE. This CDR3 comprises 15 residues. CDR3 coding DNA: TGTGCCAGCAGCGCCTTCGGGGGCACCGTTGATGGCTACACCTTC. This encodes CASSAFGGTVDGYTF.

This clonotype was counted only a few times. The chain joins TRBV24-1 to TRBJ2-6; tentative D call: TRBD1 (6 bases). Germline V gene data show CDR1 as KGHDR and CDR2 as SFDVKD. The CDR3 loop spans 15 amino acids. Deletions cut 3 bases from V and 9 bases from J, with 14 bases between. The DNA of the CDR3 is TGTGCCACCAGTGATCAACGACAGGACAGCAACGTCCTGACTTTC. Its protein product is CATSDQRQDSNVLTF.

Here the CDR3 reads CASSSDEGNTEAFF. As DNA, the CDR3 is TGTGCCAGCAGCTCTGATGAGGGGAACACTGAAGCTTTCTTT. The chain uses TRBV7-9 and TRBJ1-1; D is ambiguous. The V end lost 4 bases, the J end lost 1 base, and 10 bases lay between the germline ends. There are 14 residues in the CDR3. Germline loops: CDR1 SEHNR, CDR2 FQNEAQ (reference sequence).

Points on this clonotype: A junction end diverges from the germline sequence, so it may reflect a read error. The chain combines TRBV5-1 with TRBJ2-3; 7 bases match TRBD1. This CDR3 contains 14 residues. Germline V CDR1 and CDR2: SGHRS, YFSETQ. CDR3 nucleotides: TGCGCCAGCAGCTTGGCCCCAGGGGGAGATGCGCAGTATTTT. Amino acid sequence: CASSLAPGGDAQYF.

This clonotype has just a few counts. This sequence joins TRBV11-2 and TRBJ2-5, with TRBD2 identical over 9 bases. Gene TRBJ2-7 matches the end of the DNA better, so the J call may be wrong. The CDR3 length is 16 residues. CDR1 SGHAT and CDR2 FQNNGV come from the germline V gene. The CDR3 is CASSAPGTSMGYEQYF. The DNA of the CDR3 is TGTGCCAGCAGCGCACCCGGGACTAGCATGGGCTACGAGCAGTACTTC.

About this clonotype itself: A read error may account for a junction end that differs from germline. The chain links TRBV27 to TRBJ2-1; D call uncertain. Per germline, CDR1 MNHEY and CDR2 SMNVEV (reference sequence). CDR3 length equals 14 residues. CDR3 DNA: TGTGCCAGCAGTGGTTTCGCTTACGACAATGAGCGGTTCTTC. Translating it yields CASSGFAYDNERFF.

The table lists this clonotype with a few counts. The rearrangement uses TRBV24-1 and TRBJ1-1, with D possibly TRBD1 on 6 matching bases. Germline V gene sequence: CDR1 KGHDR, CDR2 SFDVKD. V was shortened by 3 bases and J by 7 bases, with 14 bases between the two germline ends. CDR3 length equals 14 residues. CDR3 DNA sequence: TGTGCCACCAGTGATGCAACGGGACACCTTGAAGCTTTCTTT. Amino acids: CATSDATGHLEAFF.

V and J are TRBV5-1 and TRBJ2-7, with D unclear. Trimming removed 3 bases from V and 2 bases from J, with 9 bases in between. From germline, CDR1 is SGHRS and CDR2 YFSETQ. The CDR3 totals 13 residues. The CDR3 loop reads CASSWKVPYEQYF. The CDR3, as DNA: TGCGCCAGCAGCTGGAAGGTGCCCTACGAGCAGTACTTC.

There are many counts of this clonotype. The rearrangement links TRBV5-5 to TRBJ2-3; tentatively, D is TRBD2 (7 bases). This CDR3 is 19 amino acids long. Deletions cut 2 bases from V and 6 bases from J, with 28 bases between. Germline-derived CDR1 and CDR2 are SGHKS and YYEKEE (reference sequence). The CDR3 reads CASSLLFGGGRASGDTQYF. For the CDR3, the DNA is TGTGCCAGCAGCTTATTATTCGGCGGGGGCCGAGCGTCCGGCGATACGCAGTATTTT.

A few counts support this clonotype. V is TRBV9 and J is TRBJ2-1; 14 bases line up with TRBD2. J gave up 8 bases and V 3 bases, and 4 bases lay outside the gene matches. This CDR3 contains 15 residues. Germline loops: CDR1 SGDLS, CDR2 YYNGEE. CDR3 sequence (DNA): TGTGCCAGCAGCGGAGGGACTAGCGGGAGTTATGAGCAGTTCTTC. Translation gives CASSGGTSGSYEQFF.

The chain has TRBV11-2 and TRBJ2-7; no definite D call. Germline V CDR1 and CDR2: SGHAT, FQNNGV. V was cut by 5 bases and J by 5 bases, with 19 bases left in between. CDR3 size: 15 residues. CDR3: CASSTTSPDLDEQYF. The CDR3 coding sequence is TGTGCCAGCAGCACTACATCGCCCGACCTAGACGAGCAGTACTTC.

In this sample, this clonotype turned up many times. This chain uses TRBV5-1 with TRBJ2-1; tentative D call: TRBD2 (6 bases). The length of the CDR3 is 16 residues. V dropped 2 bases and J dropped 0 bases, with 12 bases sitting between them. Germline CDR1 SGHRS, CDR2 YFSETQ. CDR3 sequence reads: CASSFGSTSSYNEQFF. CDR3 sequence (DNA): TGCGCCAGCAGCTTTGGCTCGACTAGCTCCTACAATGAGCAGTTCTTC.

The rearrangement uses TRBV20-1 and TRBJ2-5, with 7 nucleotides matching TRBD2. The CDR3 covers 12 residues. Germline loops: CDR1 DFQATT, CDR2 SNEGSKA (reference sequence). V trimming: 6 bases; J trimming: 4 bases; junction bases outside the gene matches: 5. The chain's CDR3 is CSATTSRETQYF. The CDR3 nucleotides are TGCAGTGCCACGACTAGCCGAGAGACCCAGTACTTC.

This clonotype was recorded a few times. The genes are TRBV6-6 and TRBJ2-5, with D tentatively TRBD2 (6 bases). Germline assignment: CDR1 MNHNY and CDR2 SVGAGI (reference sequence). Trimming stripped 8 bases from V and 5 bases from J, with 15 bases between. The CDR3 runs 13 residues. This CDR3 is CASAPLGGETQYF. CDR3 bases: TGTGCCAGCGCTCCTTTAGGAGGGGAGACCCAGTACTTC.

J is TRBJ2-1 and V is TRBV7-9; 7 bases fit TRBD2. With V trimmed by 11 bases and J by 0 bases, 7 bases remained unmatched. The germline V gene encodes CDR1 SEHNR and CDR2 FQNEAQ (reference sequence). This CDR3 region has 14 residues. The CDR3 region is CAGGSSGSYNEQFF. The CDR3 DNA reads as TGTGCCGGGGGGTCTAGCGGCTCCTACAATGAGCAGTTCTTC. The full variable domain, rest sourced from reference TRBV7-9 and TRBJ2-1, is DTGVSQNPRHKITKRGQNVTFRCDPISEHNRLYWYRQTLGQGPEFLTYFQNEAQLEKSRLLSDRFSAERPKGSFSTLEIQRTEQGDSAMYLCAGGSSGSYNEQFFGPGTRLTVL.

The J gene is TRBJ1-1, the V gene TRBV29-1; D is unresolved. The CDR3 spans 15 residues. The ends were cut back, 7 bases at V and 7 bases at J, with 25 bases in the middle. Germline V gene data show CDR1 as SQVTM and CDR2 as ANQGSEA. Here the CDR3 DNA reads TGCAGCGAGCAACCCCCGGGGAGGGAGGCGGGTGAAGCTTTCTTT. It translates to CSEQPPGREAGEAFF.

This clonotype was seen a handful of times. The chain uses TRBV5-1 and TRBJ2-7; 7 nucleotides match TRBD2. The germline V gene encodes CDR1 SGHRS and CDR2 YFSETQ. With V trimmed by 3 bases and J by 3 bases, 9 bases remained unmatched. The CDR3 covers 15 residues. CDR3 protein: CASSSRGLGVYEQYF. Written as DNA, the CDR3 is TGCGCCAGCAGCTCCCGTGGACTAGGAGTCTACGAGCAGTACTTC.

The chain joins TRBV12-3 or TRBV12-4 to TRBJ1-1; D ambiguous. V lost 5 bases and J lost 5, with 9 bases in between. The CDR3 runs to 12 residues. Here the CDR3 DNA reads TGTGCCAGCAGTCTTGGACCTACTGAAGCTTTCTTT. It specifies CASSLGPTEAFF.